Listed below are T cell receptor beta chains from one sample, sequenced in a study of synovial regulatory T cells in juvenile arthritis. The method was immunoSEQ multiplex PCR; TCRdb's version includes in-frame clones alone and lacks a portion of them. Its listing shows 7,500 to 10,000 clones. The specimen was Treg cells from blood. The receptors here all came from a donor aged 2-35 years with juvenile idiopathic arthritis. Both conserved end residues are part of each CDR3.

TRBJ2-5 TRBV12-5 CASGLGRVAGGETQYF
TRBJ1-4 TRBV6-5 CASSSEGELFF
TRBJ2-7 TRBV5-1 CASSLGQSISYEQYF
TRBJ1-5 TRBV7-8 CASSLSLSGTESYSNQPQHF
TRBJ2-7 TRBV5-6 CASSFLAGRSYEQYF
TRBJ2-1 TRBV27 CASSYDQAGARNNEQFF
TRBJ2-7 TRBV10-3 CAITAGGGLDYEQYF
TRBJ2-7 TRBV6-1 CASSVFGGSSYEQYF
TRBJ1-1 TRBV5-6 CASSPDGSGRTEAFF
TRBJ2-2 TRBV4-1 CASSQGTWDKNTGELFF
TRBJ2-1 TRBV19 CASSIRGEGYNEQFF
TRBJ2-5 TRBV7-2 CASSLWDQKQETQYF
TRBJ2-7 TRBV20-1 CSARLAYEQYF
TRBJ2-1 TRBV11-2 CASSQRPSPLEQFF
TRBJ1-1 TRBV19 CASNKGASEAFF
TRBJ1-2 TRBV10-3 CAISDWVDRSNYGYTF
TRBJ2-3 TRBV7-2 CASSLYGGGATDTQYF
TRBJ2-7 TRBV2 CASSEWLAAYEQYF
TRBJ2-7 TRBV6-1 CASSAGLTIKQYF
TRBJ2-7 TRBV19 CASSIWREGRYEQYF
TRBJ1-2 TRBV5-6 CASSYLIRTGPWGGYTF
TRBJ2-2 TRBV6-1 CASSLQNTGELFF
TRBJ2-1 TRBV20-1 CSANSPPQFF
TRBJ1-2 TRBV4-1 CASSQDPVGYGYTF